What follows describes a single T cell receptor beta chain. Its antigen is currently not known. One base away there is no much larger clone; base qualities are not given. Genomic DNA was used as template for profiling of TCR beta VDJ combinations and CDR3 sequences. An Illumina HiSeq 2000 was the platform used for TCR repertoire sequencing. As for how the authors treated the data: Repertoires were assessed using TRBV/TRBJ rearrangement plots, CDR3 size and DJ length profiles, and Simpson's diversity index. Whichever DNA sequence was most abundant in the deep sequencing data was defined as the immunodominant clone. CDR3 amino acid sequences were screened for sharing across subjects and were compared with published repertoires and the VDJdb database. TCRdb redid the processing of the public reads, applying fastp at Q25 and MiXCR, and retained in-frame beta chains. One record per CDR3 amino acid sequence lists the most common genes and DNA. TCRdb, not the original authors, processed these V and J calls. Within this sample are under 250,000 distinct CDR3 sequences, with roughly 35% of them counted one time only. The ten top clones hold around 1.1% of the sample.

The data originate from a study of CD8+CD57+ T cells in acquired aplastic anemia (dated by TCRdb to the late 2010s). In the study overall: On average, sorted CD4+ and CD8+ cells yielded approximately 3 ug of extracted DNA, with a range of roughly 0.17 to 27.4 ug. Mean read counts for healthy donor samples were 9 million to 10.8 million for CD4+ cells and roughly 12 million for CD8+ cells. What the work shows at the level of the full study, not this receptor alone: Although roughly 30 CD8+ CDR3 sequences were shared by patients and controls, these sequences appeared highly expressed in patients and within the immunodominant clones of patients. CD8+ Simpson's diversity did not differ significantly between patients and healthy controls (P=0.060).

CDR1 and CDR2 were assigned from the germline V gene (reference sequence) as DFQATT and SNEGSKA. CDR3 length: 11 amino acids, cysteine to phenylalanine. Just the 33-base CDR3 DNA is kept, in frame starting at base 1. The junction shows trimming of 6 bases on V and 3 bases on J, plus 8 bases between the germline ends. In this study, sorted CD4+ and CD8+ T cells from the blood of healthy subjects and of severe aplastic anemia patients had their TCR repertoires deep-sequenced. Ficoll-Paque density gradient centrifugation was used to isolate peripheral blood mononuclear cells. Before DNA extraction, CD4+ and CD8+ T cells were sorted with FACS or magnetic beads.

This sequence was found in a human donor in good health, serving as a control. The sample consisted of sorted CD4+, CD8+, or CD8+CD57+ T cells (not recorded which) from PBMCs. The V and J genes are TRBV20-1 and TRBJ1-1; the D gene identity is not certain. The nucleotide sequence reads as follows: TGCAGTGCCCGTGGGTACACTGAAGCTTTCTTT. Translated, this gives CSARGYTEAFF.